This TCR beta chain was identified in a study of cytomegalovirus exposure and HLA in healthy donors. Whole-study results and caveats: Previously analyzed data showed that most TCR beta V segments were productive at a frequency of about 90% or about 30%.

A multiplex PCR was run with 60 Vbeta primers and 13 Jbeta primers. Repertoires were generated with immunoSEQ multiplex PCR, while TCRdb's copy carries only in-frame clones and drops some. The sample includes around 170,000 clones, around 82% of them seen just once. Comment on this clone: Antigen specificity is unknown.

The sequence was obtained from a middle-aged man in good health and CMV-seronegative. The specimen sequenced was PBMCs.

CDR3: CSVATSGRADTQYF. The DNA of the CDR3 is TGCAGCGTTGCGACTAGCGGGAGAGCAGATACGCAGTATTTT. V is TRBV29-1 and J is TRBJ2-3, with TRBD2 matching 12 bases. This CDR3 has 14 residues. The V gene's germline CDR1 is SQVTM and CDR2 ANQGSEA. The junction had 3 bases not matched to a gene; V was cut back by 4 bases and J by 4 bases.